Listed here are 25 T cell receptor beta chains from one sample, sequenced in a study of control samples from healthy donors and cancer patients. Assay: immunoSEQ multiplex PCR; the TCRdb copy retains only in-frame clones and omits some. The top ten clones hold 5% to 8% of a sample with around 30,000 clones, approximately 95% of them seen once. Input material: blood. The receptors originated from a man aged 60-69 years in good health.

This chain links TRBV18 with TRBJ2-7, with D tentatively TRBD2 (5 bases). The V end lost 2 bases, the J end lost 4 bases, and 15 bases lay between the germline ends. The V gene's germline CDR1 is KGHSH and CDR2 LQKENI. CDR3 length: 15 amino acids. The CDR3 DNA is TGTGCCAGCTCACCAGGACTCACGGGCCTGTACGAGCAGTACTTC. Translated: CASSPGLTGLYEQYF.

The chain is built from TRBV3-1 (or the pseudogene TRBV3-2) and TRBJ1-1; D is possibly TRBD1 (5 bases). V was clipped by 3 bases and J by 7 bases, with 12 bases between them. From germline, CDR1 is LGHDT and CDR2 YNNKEL (reference sequence). The CDR3 totals 13 residues. CDR3 DNA sequence: TGTGCCAGCAGCCATGGGGACGGGAATGAAGCTTTCTTT. Translation: CASSHGDGNEAFF.

The chain carries TRBV7-9 and TRBJ1-1, with 8 bases identical to TRBD1. In germline, CDR1 is SEHNR, CDR2 FQNEAQ (reference sequence). V shed 6 bases and J 6 bases; nucleotides not matched to a gene: 6. This CDR3 has 13 residues. CDR3 bases: TGTGCCAGCAGACAAACAGGGGGGGCTGAAGCTTTCTTT. Residues: CASRQTGGAEAFF.

The genes are TRBV6-5 and TRBJ2-2; TRBD1 matches at 9 bases. Trimming cost V 6 bases and J 0 bases; bases outside gene matches: 2. This CDR3 comprises 15 residues. Germline CDR1 is MNHEY and CDR2 is SVGAGI. CDR3 region: CASRGQGANTGELFF. The CDR3 coding sequence is TGTGCCAGCAGGGGACAGGGCGCGAACACCGGGGAGCTGTTTTTT.

CDR3 sequence: CASSIGDLSNQPQHF. In nucleotides, the CDR3 is TGTGCCAGCAGCATAGGAGACCTTAGCAATCAGCCCCAGCATTTT. The chain uses TRBV7-2 and TRBJ1-5; no clear D gene. This CDR3 contains 15 residues. V lost 5 bases, J lost 0 bases, and 11 bases lay in between. Per the germline V gene, CDR1 is SGHTA and CDR2 is FQGNSA.

V usage is TRBV28 and J usage is TRBJ2-7; 8 nucleotides line up with TRBD1. The CDR3 runs 14 residues. The germline gives CDR1 MDHEN, CDR2 SYDVKM. V lost 5 bases and J lost 3; bases outside the gene matches: 6. The CDR3 is CASSPQGAGYEQYF. CDR3 nucleotides: TGTGCCAGCAGTCCTCAGGGGGCAGGCTACGAGCAGTACTTC.

The rearrangement links TRBV25-1 to TRBJ1-2; D ambiguous. The CDR3 extends over 16 amino acids. V lost 1 base and J 4 bases, leaving 16 bases between the germline ends. CDR1 and CDR2 (germline): MGHDK, SYGVNS. The CDR3 region has the DNA TGTGCCAGCAGTGAATCCGCGAAGGGAGGTACCTATGGCTACACCTTC. This sequence encodes CASSESAKGGTYGYTF.

V usage is TRBV5-5 and J usage is TRBJ1-4; D is ambiguous. Germline loops: CDR1 SGHKS, CDR2 YYEKEE (reference sequence). The CDR3 covers 14 residues. Trimming stripped 1 base from V and 0 bases from J, with 4 bases between. The CDR3 DNA follows: TGTGCCAGCAGCTTGTCCCCAACTAATGAAAAACTGTTTTTT. Residues: CASSLSPTNEKLFF. Variable domain in full (rest from reference TRBV5-5 and TRBJ1-4): DAGVTQSPTHLIKTRGQQVTLRCSPISGHKSVSWYQQVLGQGPQFIFQYYEKEERGRGNFPDRFSARQFPNYSSELNVNALLLGDSALYLCASSLSPTNEKLFFGSGTQLSVL.

This sequence joins TRBV2 and TRBJ1-1; D gene ambiguous. This CDR3 has 13 amino acids. Germline V CDR1 and CDR2: SNHLY, FYNNEI. V was clipped by 6 bases and J by 7 bases, with 15 bases between them. Here the CDR3 reads CASSFGAGGEAFF. The CDR3 DNA is TGTGCCAGCAGCTTCGGAGCCGGAGGTGAAGCTTTCTTT.

V is TRBV25-1 and J is TRBJ2-1; D remains ambiguous. Germline V CDR1 and CDR2: MGHDK, SYGVNS. The CDR3 is 17 residues long. V lost 2 bases, J lost 0 bases, and 14 bases lay in between. Written as DNA, the CDR3 is TGTGCCAGCAGTGAAATGGGCAACCCTAGCTCCTACAATGAGCAGTTCTTC. Translation: CASSEMGNPSSYNEQFF.

The rearrangement uses TRBV2 and TRBJ2-1; D is uncertain. This CDR3 has 13 residues. Germline V lookup: CDR1 SNHLY, CDR2 FYNNEI. V lost 8 bases to trimming and J lost 3 bases, with 11 bases between them. DNA for the CDR3: TGTGCCAGCTCTTCGGTCAACTACAATGAGCAGTTCTTC. Its translation: CASSSVNYNEQFF.

V usage is TRBV7-2 and J usage is TRBJ2-5, with no clear D. The CDR3 contains 13 residues. V dropped 1 base and J dropped 5 bases, with 8 bases sitting between them. The germline gives CDR1 SGHTA, CDR2 FQGNSA. CDR3 nucleotide sequence: TGTGCCAGCAGCTTAGTCTCTATGGAGACCCAGTACTTC. It yields the protein CASSLVSMETQYF.

The chain joins TRBV27 to TRBJ2-2; no reliable D call. V shed 6 bases and J shed 5 bases, with 7 bases lying between them. The length of the CDR3 is 12 residues. Germline loops: CDR1 MNHEY, CDR2 SMNVEV (reference sequence). The CDR3 bases are TGTGCCAGCAGGGGTGGTACCGGGGAGCTGTTTTTT. It encodes CASRGGTGELFF.

The CDR3 bases are TGTGCCAGCAGCCAACACGGAGCAGGGGGCAATCAGCCCCAGCATTTT. Residues: CASSQHGAGGNQPQHF. The gene calls are TRBV3-1 (or the pseudogene TRBV3-2) and TRBJ1-5; maybe TRBD1 (6 bases). V shed 2 bases and J shed 2 bases, with 13 bases lying between them. The length of the CDR3 is 16 residues. Germline V lookup: CDR1 LGHDT, CDR2 YNNKEL (reference sequence).

The chain joins TRBV15 to TRBJ1-6; D unresolved. The CDR3 spans 15 residues. V lost 0 bases, J lost 7 bases, and 10 bases lay in between. Per the germline V gene, CDR1 is LNHNV and CDR2 is YYDKDF (reference sequence). CDR3 amino acids: CATSREKQANSPLHF. In DNA form, the CDR3 reads TGTGCCACCAGCAGAGAGAAGCAGGCAAATTCACCCCTCCACTTT.

This clone occurred once. This chain uses TRBV14 with TRBJ2-5; the D gene is possibly TRBD1 (6 bases). Trimming left V 4 bases short and J 4 bases short, with 16 bases between. The V gene's germline CDR1 is SGHDN and CDR2 FVKESK. This CDR3 spans 15 amino acids. The CDR3 loop is CASSRNRVSGETQYF. The CDR3 region has the DNA TGTGCCAGCAGCCGTAACAGGGTTTCGGGAGAGACCCAGTACTTC. Based on the CDR3 plus reference TRBV14 and TRBJ2-5, the full variable domain is EAGVTQFPSHSVIEKGQTVTLRCDPISGHDNLYWYRRVMGKEIKFLLHFVKESKQDESGMPNNRFLAERTGGTYSTLKVQPAELEDSGVYFCASSRNRVSGETQYFGPGTRLLVL.

The V call is TRBV13, the J call TRBJ2-1, with D perhaps matching TRBD2 (6 bases). The CDR3 runs to 14 residues. Between the trimmed V and J ends, which lost 5 bases and 6 bases, there was a span of 14 bases. The germline V gene encodes CDR1 PRHDT and CDR2 FYEKMQ (reference sequence). The CDR3 nucleotides are TGTGCCAGCAGCCGGGGGATAGGGGCCAATGAGCAGTTCTTC. Protein: CASSRGIGANEQFF.

This clone was seen only once. The rearrangement joins TRBV9 to TRBJ2-5, with TRBD1 matching 8 bases. The CDR3 runs to 15 residues. V gave up 4 bases and J gave up 5 bases; unmatched junction bases: 10. Germline V CDR1 and CDR2: SGDLS, YYNGEE. CDR3: CASSPRTGTGETQYF. For the CDR3, the DNA is TGTGCCAGCAGCCCCAGGACAGGGACTGGGGAGACCCAGTACTTC.

The sample holds one count of this clone. V gene TRBV15 combines with J gene TRBJ1-1; weak D call: TRBD1 (5 bases). Germline assignment: CDR1 LNHNV and CDR2 YYDKDF (reference sequence). Deletions cut 1 base from V and 5 bases from J, with 17 bases between. CDR3 length: 16 amino acids. The CDR3 region is CATSRGYGTGGTEAFF. Here the CDR3 DNA reads TGTGCCACCAGCAGAGGATACGGGACTGGAGGGACTGAAGCTTTCTTT.

The chain couples TRBV27 to TRBJ1-6; maybe TRBD1 (5 bases). Per the germline V gene, CDR1 is MNHEY and CDR2 is SMNVEV (reference sequence). The CDR3 length is 14 residues. V lost 4 bases to trimming and J lost 6 bases, with 10 bases between them. CDR3 sequence reads: CASSSRTLNSPLHF. Written as DNA, the CDR3 is TGTGCCAGCAGTTCTCGGACACTTAATTCACCCCTCCACTTT.

The chain couples TRBV15 to TRBJ2-5, with D possibly being TRBD1 or TRBD2 (5 bases each). The CDR3 consists of 16 residues. V lost 0 bases to trimming and J lost 1 base, with 12 bases between them. CDR1 is LNHNV and CDR2 is YYDKDF in the germline V gene (reference sequence). The CDR3 sequence is CATSRDPTRGQETQYF. CDR3 in DNA: TGTGCCACCAGCAGAGATCCGACGAGGGGCCAAGAGACCCAGTACTTC.

The sample holds one count of this clone. V is TRBV10-3 and J is TRBJ2-5; perhaps D is TRBD1 or TRBD2 (5 bases each). Germline V gene data show CDR1 as ENHRY and CDR2 as SYGVKD. The V end lost 6 bases, the J end lost 3 bases, and 11 bases lay between the germline ends. The CDR3 runs 13 residues. The CDR3 loop is CAIRPGPKETQYF. CDR3 bases: TGTGCCATCAGGCCGGGACCAAAAGAGACCCAGTACTTC.

On this clone: Its ends do not fully match the called genes, so a read error is possible. The chain is built from TRBV2 and TRBJ2-3; D remains unclear. Germline CDR1 reads SNHLY; CDR2 reads FYNNEI. The CDR3 loop spans 15 amino acids. CDR3 loop: CASREDSLRTDTQYF. CDR3 sequence (DNA): TGTGCCAGCAGGGAAGACTCCCTCCGGACAGATACGCAGTATTTT.

In nucleotides, the CDR3 is TGTGCCAGCAGCCAAGACGAGCTCTACACCTTC. It encodes CASSQDELYTF. The chain is built from TRBV3-1 (or the pseudogene TRBV3-2) and TRBJ1-2, with D hard to call. Germline loops: CDR1 LGHDT, CDR2 YNNKEL (reference sequence). V was clipped by 0 bases and J by 10 bases, with 6 bases between them. The CDR3 has 11 residues.

This chain joins TRBV7-9 and TRBJ1-3; D may be TRBD1 (6 bases). Germline V lookup: CDR1 SEHNR, CDR2 FQNEAQ (reference sequence). The V end was cut by 1 base, the J end by 4 bases, with 14 bases between. This CDR3 comprises 16 residues. CDR3 loop: CASSLEDSFLGNTIYF. For the CDR3, the DNA is TGTGCCAGCAGCTTAGAGGACAGCTTCCTCGGAAACACCATATATTTT. The full variable domain, with the rest looked up from reference TRBV7-9 and TRBJ1-3, is DTGVSQNPRHKITKRGQNVTFRCDPISEHNRLYWYRQTLGQGPEFLTYFQNEAQLEKSRLLSDRFSAERPKGSFSTLEIQRTEQGDSAMYLCASSLEDSFLGNTIYFGEGSWLTVV.